This TCR beta chain stems from a study of blood T cell repertoires in COVID-19. Assay: immunoSEQ multiplex PCR; the TCRdb copy retains only in-frame clones and omits some. The table shows approximately 83,000 clones, with approximately 77% occurring only once. The junction had 9 bases not matched to a gene; V was cut back by 4 bases and J by 0 bases. This CDR3 is built from 16 residues. Germline-derived CDR1 and CDR2 are MNHNS and SASEGT. The receptor comes from an elderly woman with acute or convalescent COVID-19. Sequencing used peripheral blood. This rearrangement joins TRBV6-1 to TRBJ2-7; 7 bases match TRBD2. CDR3 nucleotides: TGTGCCAGCAGTGGAAGAGGCCGGACTAGCTCCTACGAGCAGTACTTC. Amino acid sequence: CASSGRGRTSSYEQYF.